One and the same sample provided the 8 T cell receptor beta chains below, sequenced in a study of blood T cell repertoires in COVID-19. The data were produced by immunoSEQ multiplex PCR, yet TCRdb's version contains in-frame clones alone and is incomplete. The data show more than 150,000 clones, roughly nine tenths seen once. The source material was peripheral blood. The receptors were gathered from a man in his 70s with active or convalescent COVID-19.

The genes are TRBV6-6 and TRBJ2-7; no clear D gene. Trimming cost V 7 bases and J 0 bases, with 10 bases left between them. The CDR3 is 13 amino acids. Looked up from germline, CDR1 is MNHNY and CDR2 is SVGAGI (reference sequence). The CDR3 here is CASNPRSSYEQYF. CDR3 sequence (DNA): TGTGCCAGCAACCCGAGGAGCTCCTACGAGCAGTACTTC.

The J gene is TRBJ2-7, the V gene TRBV6-5; the match to TRBD1 covers 8 bases. The CDR3 loop spans 14 amino acids. Per the germline V gene, CDR1 is MNHEY and CDR2 is SVGAGI. Trimming took 9 bases from V and 0 from J; bases not matched to a gene: 7. The CDR3 coding sequence is TGTGCCAGTGACCGGGACAGGTCCTCCTACGAGCAGTACTTC. This codes for CASDRDRSSYEQYF.

This sequence joins TRBV5-5 and TRBJ2-1; no firm D call. The V end was cut by 1 base, the J end by 0 bases, with 8 bases between. Germline CDR1 SGHKS, CDR2 YYEKEE (reference sequence). This CDR3 has 15 residues. The chain's CDR3 is CASSLSDSSYNEQFF. The CDR3 DNA reads TGTGCCAGCAGCTTGAGCGATAGCTCCTACAATGAGCAGTTCTTC.

The chain employs TRBV5-5 and TRBJ1-5, with no clear D. The CDR3 is 16 residues long. With 4 bases removed from V and 2 bases from J, the gap between germline ends came to 16 bases. Germline V gene lookup returns CDR1 SGHKS and CDR2 YYEKEE (reference sequence). The CDR3 nucleotides are TGTGCCAGCAGCCAATTTGTGGTCGCAGGCAATCAGCCCCAGCATTTT. It encodes CASSQFVVAGNQPQHF.

V gene TRBV5-1 combines with J gene TRBJ2-4, with a possible D match to TRBD1 (6 bases). Germline loops: CDR1 SGHRS, CDR2 YFSETQ. The CDR3 contains 17 residues. Trimming removed 1 base at V and 3 bases at J, with 17 bases between. The CDR3 reads CASSLTERKGVKNIQYF. The CDR3 region has the DNA TGCGCCAGCAGCTTGACCGAGCGGAAGGGGGTCAAAAACATTCAGTACTTC.

The V and J genes are TRBV4-3 and TRBJ2-7; 10 positions agree with TRBD1. Germline trimming cut 4 bases from V and 2 bases from J; bases unmatched to any gene: 5. This CDR3 comprises 15 residues. Germline V gene lookup returns CDR1 LGHNA and CDR2 YSLEER. The CDR3 DNA sequence: TGCGCCAGCAGCCCCGGACAGGGGGTCCCCTACGAGCAGTACTTC. It is translated as CASSPGQGVPYEQYF.

The genes are TRBV5-5 and TRBJ1-2; D gene unclear. CDR1 SGHKS and CDR2 YYEKEE come from the germline V gene (reference sequence). The CDR3 is 13 residues long. V was cut by 4 bases and J by 2 bases, with 9 bases left in between. The CDR3 bases are TGTGCCAGCAGCCTGACACCAAACTATGGCTACACCTTC. This codes for CASSLTPNYGYTF.

The rearrangement links TRBV6-5 to TRBJ2-7; maybe TRBD1 (6 bases). The CDR3 consists of 14 residues. CDR1 is MNHEY and CDR2 is SVGAGI in the germline V gene. The V end was cut by 7 bases, the J end by 9 bases, with 22 bases between. CDR3 in DNA: TGTGCCAGCAAAATTACAGGGTACTCTACTAGGCAGTACTTC. Protein: CASKITGYSTRQYF.